The present T cell receptor beta chain was sequenced within a study of cytotoxic CD8 clonotypes in ibrutinib-treated CLL. Whole-study findings and limits: Public clonotypes showed up rarely, and on treatment they shrank or held steady.

Libraries were prepared by immunoSEQ multiplex PCR; TCRdb keeps only in-frame clonotypes and omits some of them. The sample shows roughly 190,000 clones, about 72% of them seen only once. A remark on this clone: Its cognate antigen is unknown.

This clonotype was obtained from a human donor with chronic lymphocytic leukemia. The source material was PBMCs, sampled after 24 months of ibrutinib treatment.

The CDR3, as DNA: TGCGCCAGCAGGGTAGATACAGGGGCCATGAACACTGAAGCTTTCTTT. Its translation is CASRVDTGAMNTEAFF. This chain connects TRBV10-1 to TRBJ1-1; TRBD1 matches at 7 bases. The CDR3 is made up of 16 amino acids. CDR1 and CDR2 from the germline V gene are WNHNN and SYGVQD (reference sequence). J gave up 0 bases and V 6 bases, and 10 bases lay outside the gene matches.